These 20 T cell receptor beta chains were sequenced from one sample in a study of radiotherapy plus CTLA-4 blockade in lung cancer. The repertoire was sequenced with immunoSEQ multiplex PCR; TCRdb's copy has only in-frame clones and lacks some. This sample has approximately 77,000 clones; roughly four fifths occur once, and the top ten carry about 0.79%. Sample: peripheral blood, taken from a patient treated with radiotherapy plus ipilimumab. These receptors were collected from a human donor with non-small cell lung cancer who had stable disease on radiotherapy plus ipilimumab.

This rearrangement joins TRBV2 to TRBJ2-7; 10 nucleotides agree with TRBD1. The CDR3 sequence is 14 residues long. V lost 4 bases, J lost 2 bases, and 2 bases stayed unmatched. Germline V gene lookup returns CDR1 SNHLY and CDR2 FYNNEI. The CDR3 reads CASSGGTGAYEQYF. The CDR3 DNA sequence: TGTGCCAGCAGTGGGGGGACAGGGGCCTACGAGCAGTACTTC.

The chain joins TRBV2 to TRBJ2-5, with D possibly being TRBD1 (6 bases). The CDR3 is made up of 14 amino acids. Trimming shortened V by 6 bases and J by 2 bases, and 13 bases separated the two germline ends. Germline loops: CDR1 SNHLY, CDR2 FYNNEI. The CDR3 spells CASRPTGIQETQYF. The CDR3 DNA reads TGTGCCAGCAGGCCCACAGGGATACAAGAGACCCAGTACTTC.

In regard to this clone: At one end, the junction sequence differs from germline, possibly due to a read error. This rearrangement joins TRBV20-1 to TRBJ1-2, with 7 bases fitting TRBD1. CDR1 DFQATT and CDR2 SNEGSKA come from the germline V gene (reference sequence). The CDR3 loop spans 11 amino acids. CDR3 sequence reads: CSARPDREASF. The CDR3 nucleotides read TGCAGTGCTAGACCTGACAGGGAGGCCTCCTTC.

CDR3 region: CARDRVEGGAGELFF. CDR3 nucleotide sequence: TGCGCCAGGGACAGGGTCGAGGGCGGGGCCGGGGAGCTGTTTTTT. The chain has TRBV4-1 and TRBJ2-2, with 8 bases that match TRBD1. V lost 9 bases and J lost 6; bases outside the gene matches: 12. This CDR3 is 15 amino acids long. Germline-derived CDR1 and CDR2 are MGHRA and YSYEKL.

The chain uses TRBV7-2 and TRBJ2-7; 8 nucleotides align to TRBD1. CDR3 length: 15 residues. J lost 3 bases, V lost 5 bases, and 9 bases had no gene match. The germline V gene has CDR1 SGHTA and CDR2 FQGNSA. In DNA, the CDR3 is TGTGCCAGCAGCAACGGACAGGGTAGCGTCTACGAGCAGTACTTC. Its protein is CASSNGQGSVYEQYF.

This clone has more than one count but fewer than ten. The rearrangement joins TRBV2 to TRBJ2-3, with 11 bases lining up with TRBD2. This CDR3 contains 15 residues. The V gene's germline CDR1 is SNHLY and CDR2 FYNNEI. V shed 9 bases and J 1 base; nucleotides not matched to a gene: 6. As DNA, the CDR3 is TGTGCCAGTACTAGCGGGAGAGGGGGCACAGATACGCAGTATTTT. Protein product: CASTSGRGGTDTQYF.

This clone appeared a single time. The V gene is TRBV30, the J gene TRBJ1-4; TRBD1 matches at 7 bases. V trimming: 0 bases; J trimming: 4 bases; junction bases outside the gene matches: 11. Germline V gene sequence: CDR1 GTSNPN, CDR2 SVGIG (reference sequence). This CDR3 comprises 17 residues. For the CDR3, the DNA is TGTGCCTGGAGTGTGGGGCACAGGGGTTGGCTTAATGAAAAACTGTTTTTT. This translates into CAWSVGHRGWLNEKLFF. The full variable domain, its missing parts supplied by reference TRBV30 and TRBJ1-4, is SQTIHQWPATLVQPVGSPLSLECTVEGTSNPNLYWYRQAAGRGLQLLFYSVGIGQISSEVPQNLSASRPQDRQFILSSKKLLLSDSGFYLCAWSVGHRGWLNEKLFFGSGTQLSVL.

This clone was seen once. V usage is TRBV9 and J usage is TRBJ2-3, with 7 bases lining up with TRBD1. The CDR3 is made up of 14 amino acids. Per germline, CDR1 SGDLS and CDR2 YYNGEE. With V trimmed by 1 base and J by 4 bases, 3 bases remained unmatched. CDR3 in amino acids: CASSVSQGADTQYF. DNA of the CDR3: TGTGCCAGCAGCGTAAGTCAGGGGGCAGATACGCAGTATTTT.

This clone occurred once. DNA of the CDR3: TGTGCCAGCAGCCTGACGACTAGTACACTATACGAGCAGTACTTC. Protein: CASSLTTSTLYEQYF. This chain joins TRBV5-6 and TRBJ2-7; the D gene is possibly TRBD2 (6 bases). CDR3 size: 15 residues. The germline CDR1 and CDR2 sequences are SGHDT and YYEEEE. V lost 4 bases to trimming and J lost 4 bases, with 18 bases between them. Filled out from reference TRBV5-6 and TRBJ2-7, the complete variable domain reads DAGVTQSPTHLIKTRGQQVTLRCSPKSGHDTVSWYQQALGQGPQFIFQYYEEEERQRGNFPDRFSGHQFPNYSSELNVNALLLGDSALYLCASSLTTSTLYEQYFGPGTRLTVT.

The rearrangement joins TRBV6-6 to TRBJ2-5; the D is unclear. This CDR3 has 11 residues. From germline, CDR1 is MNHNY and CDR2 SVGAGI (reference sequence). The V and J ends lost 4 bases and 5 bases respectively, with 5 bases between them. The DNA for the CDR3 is TGTGCCAGCAGTTCGTCCGAGACCCAGTACTTC. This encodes CASSSSETQYF.

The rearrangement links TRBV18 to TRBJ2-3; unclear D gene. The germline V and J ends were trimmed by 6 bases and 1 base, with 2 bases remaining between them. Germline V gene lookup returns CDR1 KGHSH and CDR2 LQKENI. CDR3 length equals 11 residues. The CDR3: CASSRTDTQYF. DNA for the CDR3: TGTGCCAGCTCCCGCACAGATACGCAGTATTTT.

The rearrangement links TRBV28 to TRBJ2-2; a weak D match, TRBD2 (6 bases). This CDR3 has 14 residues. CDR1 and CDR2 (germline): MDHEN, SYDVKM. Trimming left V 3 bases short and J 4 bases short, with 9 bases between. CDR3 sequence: CASSFSGSTGELFF. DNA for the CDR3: TGTGCCAGCAGTTTTAGCGGTTCCACCGGGGAGCTGTTTTTT.

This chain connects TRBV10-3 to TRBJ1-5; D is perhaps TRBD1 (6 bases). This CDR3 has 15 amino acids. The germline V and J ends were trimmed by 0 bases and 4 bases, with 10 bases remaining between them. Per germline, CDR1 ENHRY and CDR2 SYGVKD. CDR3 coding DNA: TGTGCCATCAGTGAGTCCATACAGGGAAATCAGCCCCAGCATTTT. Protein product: CAISESIQGNQPQHF.

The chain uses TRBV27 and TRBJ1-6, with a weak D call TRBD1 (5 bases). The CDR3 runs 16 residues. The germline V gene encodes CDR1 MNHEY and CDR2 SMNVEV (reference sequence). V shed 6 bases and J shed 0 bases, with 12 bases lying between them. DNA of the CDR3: TGTGCCAGCAGAAGAAGGGGAAGCTCCTATAATTCACCCCTCCACTTT. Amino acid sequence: CASRRRGSSYNSPLHF.

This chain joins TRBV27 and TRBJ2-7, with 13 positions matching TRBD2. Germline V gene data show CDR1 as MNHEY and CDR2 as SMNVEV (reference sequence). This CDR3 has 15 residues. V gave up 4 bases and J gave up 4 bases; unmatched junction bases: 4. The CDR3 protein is CASSSGLAGVYEQYF. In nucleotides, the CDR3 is TGTGCCAGCAGTTCTGGACTAGCGGGGGTATACGAGCAGTACTTC.

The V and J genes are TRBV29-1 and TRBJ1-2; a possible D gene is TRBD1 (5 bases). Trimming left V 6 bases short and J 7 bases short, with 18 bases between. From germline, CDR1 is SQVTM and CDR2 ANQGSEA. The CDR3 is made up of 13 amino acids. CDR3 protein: CSVPPTAFLGYTF. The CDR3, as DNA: TGCAGCGTCCCGCCGACAGCTTTTCTTGGCTACACCTTC. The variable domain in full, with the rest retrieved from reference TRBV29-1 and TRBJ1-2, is SAVISQKPSRDICQRGTSLTIQCQVDSQVTMMFWYRQQPGQSLTLIATANQGSEATYESGFVIDKFPISRPNLTFSTLTVSNMSPEDSSIYLCSVPPTAFLGYTFGSGTRLTVV.

The CDR3 DNA is TGTGCCAGCAGCTTCTCGATTACTTCAGGGGGCACTGAAGCTTTCTTT. Protein: CASSFSITSGGTEAFF. The V call is TRBV7-9, the J call TRBJ1-1, with 7 bases that match TRBD1. V shed 3 bases, J shed 4 bases, and the junction held 11 bases outside the gene matches. Germline CDR1 reads SEHNR; CDR2 reads FQNEAQ (reference sequence). The CDR3 runs 16 residues.

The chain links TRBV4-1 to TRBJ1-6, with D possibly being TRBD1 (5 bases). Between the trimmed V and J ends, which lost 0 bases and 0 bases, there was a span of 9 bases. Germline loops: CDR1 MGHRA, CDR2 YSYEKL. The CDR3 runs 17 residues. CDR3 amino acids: CASSQEEGISYNSPLHF. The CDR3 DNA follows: TGCGCCAGCAGCCAAGAGGAGGGGATCTCCTATAATTCACCCCTCCACTTT.

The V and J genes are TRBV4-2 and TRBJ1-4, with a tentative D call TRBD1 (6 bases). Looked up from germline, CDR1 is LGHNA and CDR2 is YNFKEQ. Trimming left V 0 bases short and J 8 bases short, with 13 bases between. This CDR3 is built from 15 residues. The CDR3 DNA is TGTGCCAGCAGCCAAGATGCAGGGGTTAACGAAAAACTGTTTTTT. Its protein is CASSQDAGVNEKLFF.

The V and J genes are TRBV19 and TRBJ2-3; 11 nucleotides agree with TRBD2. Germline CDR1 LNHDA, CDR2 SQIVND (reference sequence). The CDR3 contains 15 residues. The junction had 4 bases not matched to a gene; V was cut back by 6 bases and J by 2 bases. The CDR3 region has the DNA TGTGCCAGTAGGGGACTAGCGGAGGCCACAGATACGCAGTATTTT. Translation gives CASRGLAEATDTQYF.